This T cell receptor beta chain is drawn from a study of CXCR3-negative and CXCR3-positive naive CD8 T cells. Study-wide results and caveats: TRBV-TRBJ usage was similar across naive CXCR3 subsets but distinct in memory cells. Naive subsets showed comparable surface CD5, and TCR interaction strength was also inferred from TRB CDR3 physicochemistry. Partial loss of CXCR3 expression followed cryopreservation; most assays used fresh PBMCs. Relative to memory CD8+ cells, whose diversity was much lower, both naive subsets had comparably high diversity. TRB CDR3s were more hydrophobic in CXCR3-positive than in CXCR3-negative naive cells.

Turning to this clonotype: The antigen is not known.

Libraries were UMI-labeled 5' RACE TRB cDNA. With the 5' RACE reads reprocessed, TCRdb shows one record per CDR3 protein and no DNA. In total, the table holds 150,000 to 160,000 distinct CDR3 sequences. The CDR3 runs 15 residues. CDR1 is MDHEN and CDR2 is SYDVKM in the germline V gene. The V call is TRBV28, the J call TRBJ2-7; the TCRdb D gene call, TRBD1, has no DNA to confirm it. This clonotype was obtained from a human donor in good health. Some clones in this sample may be carry-over from other donors' samples. The material sequenced was naive CXCR3+ CD8+ T cells from blood. Subset reported: CD45RO-CCR7+CD27+CD95- naive CD8+ T cells expressing CXCR3 (TNR3+). CDR3 protein: CASSLGQGGFYEQYF.